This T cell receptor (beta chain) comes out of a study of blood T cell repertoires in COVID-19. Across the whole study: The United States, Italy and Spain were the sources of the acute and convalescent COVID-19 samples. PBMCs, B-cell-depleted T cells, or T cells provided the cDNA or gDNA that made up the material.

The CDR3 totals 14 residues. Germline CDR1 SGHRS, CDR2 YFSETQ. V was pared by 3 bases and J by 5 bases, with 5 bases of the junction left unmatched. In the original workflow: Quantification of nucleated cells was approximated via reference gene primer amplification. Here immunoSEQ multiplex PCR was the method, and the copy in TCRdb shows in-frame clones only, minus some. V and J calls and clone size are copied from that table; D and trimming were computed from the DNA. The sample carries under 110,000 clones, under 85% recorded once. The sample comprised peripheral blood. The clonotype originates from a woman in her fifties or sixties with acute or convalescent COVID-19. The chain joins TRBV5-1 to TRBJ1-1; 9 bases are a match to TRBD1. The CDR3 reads CASSSGQGLTEAFF. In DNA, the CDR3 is TGCGCCAGCAGCTCCGGACAGGGGCTAACTGAAGCTTTCTTT.